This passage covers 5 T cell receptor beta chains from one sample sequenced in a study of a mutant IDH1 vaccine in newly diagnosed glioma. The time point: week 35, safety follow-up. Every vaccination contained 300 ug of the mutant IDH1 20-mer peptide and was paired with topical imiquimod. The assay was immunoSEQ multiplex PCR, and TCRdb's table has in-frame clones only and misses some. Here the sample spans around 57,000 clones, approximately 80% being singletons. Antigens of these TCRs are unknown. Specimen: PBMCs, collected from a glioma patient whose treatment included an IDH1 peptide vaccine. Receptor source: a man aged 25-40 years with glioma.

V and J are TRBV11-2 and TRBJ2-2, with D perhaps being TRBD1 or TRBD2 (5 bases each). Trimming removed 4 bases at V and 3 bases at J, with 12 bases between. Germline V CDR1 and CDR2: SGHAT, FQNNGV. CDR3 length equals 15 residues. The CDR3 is CASSSWGLDTGELFF. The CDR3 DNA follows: TGTGCCAGCAGCTCGTGGGGGTTGGACACCGGGGAGCTGTTTTTT.

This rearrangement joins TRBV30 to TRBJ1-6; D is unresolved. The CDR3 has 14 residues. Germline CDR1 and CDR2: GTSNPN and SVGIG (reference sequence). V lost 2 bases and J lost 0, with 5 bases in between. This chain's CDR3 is CAWSPVSYNSPLHF. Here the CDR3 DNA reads TGTGCCTGGAGTCCGGTCTCCTATAATTCACCCCTCCACTTT.

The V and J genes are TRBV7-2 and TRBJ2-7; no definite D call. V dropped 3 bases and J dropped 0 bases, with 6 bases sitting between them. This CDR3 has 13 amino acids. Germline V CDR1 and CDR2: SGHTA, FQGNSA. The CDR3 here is CASSFASSYEQYF. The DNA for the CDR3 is TGTGCCAGCAGCTTTGCTAGCTCCTACGAGCAGTACTTC.

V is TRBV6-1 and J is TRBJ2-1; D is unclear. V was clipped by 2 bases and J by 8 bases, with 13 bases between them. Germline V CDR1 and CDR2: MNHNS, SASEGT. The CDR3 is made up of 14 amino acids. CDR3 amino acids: CASSEWAAWDEQFF. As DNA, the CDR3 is TGTGCCAGCAGTGAATGGGCAGCCTGGGATGAGCAGTTCTTC.

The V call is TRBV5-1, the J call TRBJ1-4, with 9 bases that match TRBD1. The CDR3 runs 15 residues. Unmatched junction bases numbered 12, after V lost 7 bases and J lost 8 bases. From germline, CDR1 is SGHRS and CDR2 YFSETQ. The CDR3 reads CASSKQGARSEKLFF. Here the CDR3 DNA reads TGCGCCAGCTCGAAACAGGGGGCGAGGAGCGAAAAACTGTTTTTT.